This T cell receptor (beta chain) was retrieved from a study of blood T cell repertoires in COVID-19. Clones were read by immunoSEQ multiplex PCR, and TCRdb kept only the in-frame ones, dropping some. The profile covers roughly 330,000 clones, with around 87% appearing a single time and about 5.4% taken by the ten largest. Trimming took off 2 bases at V and 6 bases at J, with 11 bases between the two ends. The V gene's germline CDR1 is SGHRS and CDR2 YFSETQ. The length of the CDR3 is 14 residues. The sequence came from a woman aged 25 to 39 who had recovered from COVID-19. Material for sequencing was PBMCs or T cells enriched from blood (not recorded which). This chain joins TRBV5-1 and TRBJ2-2; D perhaps matches TRBD1 (6 bases). The CDR3 here is CASSFYRESGELFF. The CDR3 region has the DNA TGCGCCAGCAGCTTTTACAGGGAATCCGGGGAGCTGTTTTTT.